The 30 T cell receptor beta chains given below trace back to one sample, sequenced in a study of T-cell memory formation after mild COVID-19. MiXCR, run by TCRdb on the 5' RACE reads, gives a single entry per CDR3 protein. The table shows roughly 400,000 distinct CDR3 sequences, with 24% occurring only once. The sequencing sample was made of PBMCs or a T cell subset sorted from them (not recorded which). Receptors originate from an adult woman who had mild COVID-19 (a few samples of this study predate the infection). Cell type and time point are not known.

The CDR3 sequence: CASSSGMGVGYNEQFF. The CDR3 DNA sequence: TGTGCCAGCAGCTCAGGTATGGGGGTTGGCTACAATGAGCAGTTCTTC. The chain employs TRBV3-1 and TRBJ2-1; D could derive from TRBD1 or TRBD2 (5 bases each). The germline gives CDR1 LGHDT, CDR2 YNNKEL (reference sequence). This CDR3 contains 16 residues. Trimming left V 5 bases short and J 3 bases short, with 17 bases between.

This clonotype was counted between two and nine times. The V gene is TRBV12-3 or TRBV12-4, the J gene TRBJ2-2; D might be TRBD2 (5 bases). The CDR3 contains 17 residues. With 5 bases removed from V and 0 bases from J, the gap between germline ends came to 16 bases. The CDR3 sequence is CASSQFTSRPNTGELFF. As DNA, the CDR3 is TGTGCCAGCAGTCAGTTCACTAGTCGGCCGAACACCGGGGAGCTGTTTTTT.

The rearrangement joins TRBV29-1 to TRBJ2-2, with TRBD1 as a possible D gene (6 bases). Germline assignment: CDR1 SQVTM and CDR2 ANQGSEA. There are 14 residues in the CDR3. The germline V and J ends were trimmed by 3 bases and 8 bases, with 16 bases remaining between them. The CDR3 sequence: CSVDTGTRKGELFF. The CDR3 bases are TGCAGCGTTGATACCGGGACACGAAAAGGGGAGCTGTTTTTT.

The J gene is TRBJ1-1, the V gene TRBV27; D gene uncertain. This CDR3 has 15 residues. In germline, CDR1 is MNHEY, CDR2 SMNVEV (reference sequence). The V gene lost 1 base and the J gene lost 5 bases, with 14 bases spanning the gap. The DNA of the CDR3 is TGTGCCAGCAGTTTATTGGTCCCCCTTACGACTGAAGCTTTCTTT. This encodes CASSLLVPLTTEAFF.

This clonotype was seen a few times. The CDR3, as DNA: TGTGCCAGCAGCCACCGGGATGAGCAGTTCTTC. Protein: CASSHRDEQFF. V and J are TRBV7-9 and TRBJ2-1; no firm D call. The germline V gene has CDR1 SEHNR and CDR2 FQNEAQ (reference sequence). Trimming left V 5 bases short and J 8 bases short, with 7 bases between. The CDR3 is made up of 11 amino acids.

This clonotype was picked up a small number of times. The chain employs TRBV6-5 and TRBJ2-1, with D tentatively TRBD2 (5 bases). Germline values: CDR1 MNHEY, CDR2 SVGAGI. The CDR3 runs 15 residues. V was shortened by 6 bases and J by 9 bases, with 21 bases between the two germline ends. The CDR3 spells CASSPLLGSASEQFF. Written as DNA, the CDR3 is TGTGCCAGCAGCCCGCTTCTGGGGAGCGCAAGTGAGCAGTTCTTC.

This clonotype appeared a few times. This chain links TRBV9 with TRBJ2-2; TRBD2 matches 7 bases. Germline lookup yields CDR1 SGDLS and CDR2 YYNGEE. J lost 3 bases, V lost 5 bases, and 16 bases had no gene match. The CDR3 spans 18 residues. The CDR3, as DNA: TGTGCCAGCAGTGAACAGACCCCGGGACTAATCGACACCGGGGAGCTGTTTTTT. It encodes CASSEQTPGLIDTGELFF.

V and J are TRBV7-2 and TRBJ2-7, with no clear D. V lost 2 bases and J 3 bases, leaving 11 bases between the germline ends. CDR3 size: 14 residues. Germline-derived CDR1 and CDR2 are SGHTA and FQGNSA. CDR3 nucleotide sequence: TGTGCCAGCAGCTTAAGTCCAGAATTCTACGAGCAGTACTTC. This sequence encodes CASSLSPEFYEQYF.

The genes are TRBV28 and TRBJ1-2; 7 nucleotides align to TRBD1. The V gene's germline CDR1 is MDHEN and CDR2 SYDVKM. J gave up 5 bases and V 6 bases, and 9 bases lay outside the gene matches. The CDR3 has 14 residues. The CDR3 region has the DNA TGTGCCAGCAGCGGACAGGCGAAAAGTTATGGCTACACCTTC. Translating gives CASSGQAKSYGYTF.

This clonotype was counted only a few times. The genes are TRBV5-5 and TRBJ1-2, with a tentative D call TRBD1 (5 bases). The V gene's germline CDR1 is SGHKS and CDR2 YYEKEE (reference sequence). Trimming left V 3 bases short and J 4 bases short, with 10 bases between. This CDR3 region has 13 residues. The CDR3 is CASSSDGAYGYTF. As DNA, the CDR3 is TGTGCCAGCAGCTCGGATGGGGCCTATGGCTACACCTTC.

This chain links TRBV12-3 or TRBV12-4 with TRBJ2-1; 11 bases match TRBD2. With 7 bases clipped from V and 7 bases from J, the junction kept 9 bases outside the gene matches. The CDR3 is 15 residues long. This CDR3 reads CASNIIAGGLNEQFF. Here the CDR3 DNA reads TGTGCCAGCAATATAATAGCGGGAGGGCTTAATGAGCAGTTCTTC.

The rearrangement uses TRBV7-9 and TRBJ1-1; 7 nucleotides line up with TRBD1. The V gene end was trimmed by 5 bases and the J gene end by 3 bases; junction bases not matched to a gene: 3. Germline V CDR1 and CDR2: SEHNR, FQNEAQ (reference sequence). CDR3 size: 13 residues. CDR3 in amino acids: CASSHTGDTEAFF. Here the CDR3 DNA reads TGTGCCAGCAGCCACACAGGGGACACTGAAGCTTTCTTT.

The CDR3: CASSSVTGGVADTQYF. The CDR3 DNA reads TGTGCCAGCAGCTCCGTTACAGGGGGCGTTGCAGATACGCAGTATTTT. The chain employs TRBV7-2 and TRBJ2-3; 9 bases are shared with TRBD1. This CDR3 has 16 residues. Per germline, CDR1 SGHTA and CDR2 FQGNSA. V shed 4 bases and J 4 bases; nucleotides not matched to a gene: 9. Full variable domain (missing parts from reference TRBV7-2 and TRBJ2-3): GAGVSQSPSNKVTEKGKDVELRCDPISGHTALYWYRQSLGQGLEFLIYFQGNSAPDKSGLPSDRFSAERTGGSVSTLTIQRTQQEDSAVYLCASSSVTGGVADTQYFGPGTRLTVL.

V gene TRBV3-1 combines with J gene TRBJ2-7; 7 nucleotides agree with TRBD2. Germline trimming cut 0 bases from V and 4 bases from J; bases unmatched to any gene: 9. The CDR3 covers 16 residues. CDR1 and CDR2 from the germline V gene are LGHDT and YNNKEL (reference sequence). The CDR3: CASSQDSLLATYEQYF. In DNA form, the CDR3 reads TGTGCCAGCAGCCAAGATAGTTTACTAGCGACGTACGAGCAGTACTTC.

This clonotype has a count of ten or more. One junction end disagrees with the germline gene, perhaps due to a read error. This chain connects TRBV7-2 to TRBJ2-7; D not certain. The CDR3 spans 12 residues. CDR1 and CDR2 from the germline V gene are SGHTA and FQGNSA. The chain's CDR3 is CASSPTSYEQYF. CDR3 DNA sequence: TGCGCCAGCAGCCCCACCTCCTACGAGCAGTACTTC.

This clonotype occurred a few times. This chain links TRBV30 with TRBJ1-1; D is unclear. V was trimmed by 5 bases and J by 1 base, leaving 8 bases between them. CDR1 GTSNPN and CDR2 SVGIG come from the germline V gene (reference sequence). This CDR3 contains 12 residues. In nucleotides, the CDR3 is TGTGCCTGGGAGTTGGGGAACACTGAAGCTTTCTTT. Protein product: CAWELGNTEAFF.

This chain joins TRBV5-1 and TRBJ2-5; no clear D. V was trimmed by 6 bases and J by 3 bases, leaving 15 bases between them. The CDR3 has 14 residues. CDR1 is SGHRS, CDR2 YFSETQ, per germline. CDR3 DNA: TGCGCCAGCACCGGCCAGCCAGCAAAAGAGACCCAGTACTTC. Translating it yields CASTGQPAKETQYF.

With respect to this clonotype: A junction boundary mismatches the germline segment, possibly from a read error. V usage is TRBV7-7 and J usage is TRBJ2-3; 7 nucleotides align to TRBD1. Germline V lookup: CDR1 SSHAT, CDR2 FNYEAQ (reference sequence). This CDR3 region has 15 residues. CDR3 sequence (DNA): TGTGCTAGCAGCCAGGGGGACCTCCCAGCGGATACGCAGTATTTT. Translation gives CASSQGDLPADTQYF.

The chain combines TRBV5-1 with TRBJ2-3; D possibly corresponds to TRBD2 (6 bases). The CDR3 is 15 amino acids. CDR1 is SGHRS and CDR2 is YFSETQ in the germline V gene. V gave up 0 bases and J gave up 0 bases, with 8 bases separating them. The CDR3 protein is CASSLEEGSTDTQYF. CDR3 coding DNA: TGCGCCAGCAGCTTGGAGGAGGGTAGCACAGATACGCAGTATTTT.

V and J are TRBV30 and TRBJ2-1, with D perhaps TRBD2 (5 bases). In germline, CDR1 is GTSNPN, CDR2 SVGIG (reference sequence). The ends were cut back, 0 bases at V and 10 bases at J, with 13 bases in the middle. The length of the CDR3 is 13 residues. This CDR3 reads CAWSVLVGQEQFF. In DNA, the CDR3 is TGTGCCTGGAGTGTACTAGTCGGGCAAGAGCAGTTCTTC.

This chain's CDR3 is CASSPNQLAGVIDTQYF. The DNA of the CDR3 is TGTGCCAGCAGCCCAAATCAGCTAGCGGGAGTCATAGATACGCAGTATTTT. The chain couples TRBV7-2 to TRBJ2-3; 10 bases align to TRBD2. Germline CDR1 and CDR2: SGHTA and FQGNSA. The CDR3 has 17 residues. V lost 5 bases, J lost 5 bases, and 13 bases stayed unmatched.

This clonotype was recorded a few times. This chain links TRBV20-1 with TRBJ2-3, with unresolved D. The V end lost 2 bases, the J end lost 2 bases, and 11 bases lay between the germline ends. The CDR3 extends over 14 amino acids. CDR1 and CDR2 (germline): DFQATT, SNEGSKA (reference sequence). For the CDR3, the DNA is TGCAGTGCTAGACAAGGGCTCCACACAGATACGCAGTATTTT. As protein: CSARQGLHTDTQYF.

This chain connects TRBV12-3 or TRBV12-4 to TRBJ2-5; 10 bases are shared with TRBD2. CDR3 size: 16 residues. V lost 3 bases to trimming and J lost 0 bases; unmatched junction nucleotides: 4. CDR3: CASSFYSGGNQETQYF. The CDR3 region has the DNA TGTGCCAGCAGTTTTTATAGCGGGGGGAACCAAGAGACCCAGTACTTC.

The rearrangement uses TRBV30 and TRBJ2-7; 8 nucleotides align to TRBD2. Germline CDR1 reads GTSNPN; CDR2 reads SVGIG (reference sequence). The CDR3 is made up of 15 amino acids. The ends lost 1 base at V and 2 bases at J; junction bases unmatched: 7. In DNA, the CDR3 is TGTGCCTGGAGTGACTCTAGCGGGTACCCCTACGAGCAGTACTTC. This sequence encodes CAWSDSSGYPYEQYF.

J is TRBJ1-2 and V is TRBV6-2 or TRBV6-3; D uncertain. The CDR3 is 12 residues long. The germline V gene encodes CDR1 MNHEY and CDR2 SVGEGT. Deletions cut 7 bases from V and 7 bases from J, with 13 bases between. The CDR3 region has the DNA TGTGCCAGCAAACGGGCAGACGTTGGCTACACCTTC. Translated: CASKRADVGYTF.

The chain combines TRBV4-2 with TRBJ2-2; D remains unclear. Trimming cost V 0 bases and J 4 bases, with 12 bases left between them. The CDR3 contains 16 residues. Germline CDR1 and CDR2: LGHNA and YNFKEQ. CDR3 region: CASSQDWSLGTGELFF. CDR3 bases: TGTGCCAGCAGCCAAGATTGGAGTCTGGGCACCGGGGAGCTGTTTTTT.

CDR3 DNA: TGTGCCAGCAGCTTAGCGCGGAGACAGGGGGCGCGTCACACTGAAGCTTTCTTT. It translates to CASSLARRQGARHTEAFF. The rearrangement links TRBV7-9 to TRBJ1-1, with TRBD1 matching 10 bases. Germline CDR1 and CDR2: SEHNR and FQNEAQ (reference sequence). The CDR3 covers 18 residues. V shed 0 bases, J shed 3 bases, and the junction held 10 bases outside the gene matches.

The sample holds many counts of this clonotype. CDR3 amino acids: CASSPGLARPGELFF. In nucleotides, the CDR3 is TGTGCCAGCAGTCCGGGACTAGCTCGGCCCGGGGAGCTGTTTTTT. The chain employs TRBV27 and TRBJ2-2, with TRBD2 identical over 9 bases. The germline V gene has CDR1 MNHEY and CDR2 SMNVEV (reference sequence). V trimming: 5 bases; J trimming: 6 bases; junction bases outside the gene matches: 7. This CDR3 has 15 residues.

This rearrangement joins TRBV7-2 to TRBJ2-1, with TRBD2 matching over 13 bases. The CDR3 runs 15 residues. V shed 1 base, J shed 9 bases, and the junction held 3 bases outside the gene matches. Germline loops: CDR1 SGHTA, CDR2 FQGNSA. CDR3 sequence: CASSLGLAGGGEQFF. For the CDR3, the DNA is TGTGCCAGCAGCTTAGGACTAGCGGGAGGTGGTGAGCAGTTCTTC.

The table lists this clonotype with a few counts. The chain uses TRBV30 and TRBJ1-1; D is undetermined. Looked up from germline, CDR1 is GTSNPN and CDR2 is SVGIG (reference sequence). Trimming removed 0 bases from V and 4 bases from J, with 3 bases in between. This CDR3 region has 11 residues. This chain's CDR3 is CAWSVFTEAFF. The DNA of the CDR3 is TGTGCCTGGAGTGTATTCACTGAAGCTTTCTTT.